One sample yielded the 4 T cell receptor beta chains listed below, sequenced in a study of shared clonotypes between healthy human individuals. TCRdb's copy holds only in-frame clones and misses some; the assay was immunoSEQ multiplex PCR. The sample records under 1,100,000 clones, around 76% being singletons. Sequencing was performed on memory CD4+ T cells sorted from blood. This sample's subset: CD45RA-negative fraction. These receptors all stem from a man in his late teens or twenties in good health.

The chain uses TRBV11-3 and TRBJ1-2; weak D call: TRBD1 (6 bases). The CDR3 totals 12 residues. Germline loops: CDR1 SGHNT, CDR2 YENEEA. V gave up 8 bases and J gave up 3 bases, with 10 bases separating them. The CDR3 nucleotides are TGTGCCAGCCCGGACAGCGACTATGGCTACACCTTC. Translated, it gives CASPDSDYGYTF.

The rearrangement uses TRBV10-2 and TRBJ1-3; possible D gene TRBD1, 6 bases. CDR3 length: 15 amino acids. With 3 bases removed from V and 0 bases from J, the gap between germline ends came to 9 bases. Germline V gene data show CDR1 as WSHSY and CDR2 as SAAADI. The CDR3 nucleotides read TGCGCCAGCAGTGATACAGGGAGCTCTGGAAACACCATATATTTT. Translated, it gives CASSDTGSSGNTIYF.

J is TRBJ1-6 and V is TRBV30, with 7 bases fitting TRBD1. CDR1 and CDR2 from the germline V gene are GTSNPN and SVGIG (reference sequence). The junction had 15 bases not matched to a gene; V was cut back by 2 bases and J by 11 bases. The CDR3 sequence is 16 residues long. The CDR3 region is CAWSSRTTGPQTPLHF. The CDR3, as DNA: TGTGCCTGGAGTTCTCGTACGACAGGGCCCCAAACACCCCTCCACTTT.

The chain is built from TRBV2 and TRBJ1-5; D gene uncertain. CDR1 and CDR2 from the germline V gene are SNHLY and FYNNEI. V was clipped by 7 bases and J by 2 bases, with 12 bases between them. CDR3 length: 14 residues. The CDR3 region has the DNA TGTGCCAGCAAATTCGGGGAAGGCAATCAGCCCCAGCATTTT. Translated, it gives CASKFGEGNQPQHF.